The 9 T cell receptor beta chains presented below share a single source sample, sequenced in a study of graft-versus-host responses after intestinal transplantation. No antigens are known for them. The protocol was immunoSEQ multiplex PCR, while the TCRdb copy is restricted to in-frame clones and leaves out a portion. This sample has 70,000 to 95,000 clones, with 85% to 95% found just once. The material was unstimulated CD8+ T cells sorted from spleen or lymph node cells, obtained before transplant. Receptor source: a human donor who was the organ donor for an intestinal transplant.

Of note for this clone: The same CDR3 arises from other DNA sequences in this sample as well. This CDR3 reads CASSLGQGIDEQYF. As DNA, the CDR3 is TGTGCCAGCAGTTTGGGACAGGGTATCGACGAGCAGTACTTC. V usage is TRBV27 and J usage is TRBJ2-7; the match to TRBD1 covers 9 bases. This CDR3 has 14 residues. The V gene's germline CDR1 is MNHEY and CDR2 SMNVEV (reference sequence). V lost 3 bases and J lost 5; bases outside the gene matches: 5.

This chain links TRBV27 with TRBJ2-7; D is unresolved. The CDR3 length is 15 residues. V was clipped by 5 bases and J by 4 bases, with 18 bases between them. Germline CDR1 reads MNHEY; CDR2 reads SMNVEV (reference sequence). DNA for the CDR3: TGTGCCAGCAGTCCTAGTTCTAACCCTTCTTACGAGCAGTACTTC. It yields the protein CASSPSSNPSYEQYF.

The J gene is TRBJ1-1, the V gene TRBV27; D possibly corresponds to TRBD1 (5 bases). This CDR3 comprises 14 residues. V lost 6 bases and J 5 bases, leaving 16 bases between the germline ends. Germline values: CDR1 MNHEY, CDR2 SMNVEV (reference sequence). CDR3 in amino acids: CASSRTGGGTEAFF. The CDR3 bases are TGTGCCAGCAGCCGAACGGGTGGGGGGACTGAAGCTTTCTTT.

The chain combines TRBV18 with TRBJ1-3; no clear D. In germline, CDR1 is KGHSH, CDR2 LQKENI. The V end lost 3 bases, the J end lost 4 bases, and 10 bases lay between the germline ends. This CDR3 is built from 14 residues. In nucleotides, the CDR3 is TGTGCCAGCTCACCGCGGGGAGCAGGAAACACCATATATTTT. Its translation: CASSPRGAGNTIYF.

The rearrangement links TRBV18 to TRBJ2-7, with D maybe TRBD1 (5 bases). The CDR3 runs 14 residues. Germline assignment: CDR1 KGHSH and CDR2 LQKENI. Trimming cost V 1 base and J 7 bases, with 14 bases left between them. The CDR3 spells CASSPLRGTGEQYF. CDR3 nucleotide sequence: TGTGCCAGCTCACCACTTAGGGGAACTGGGGAGCAGTACTTC.

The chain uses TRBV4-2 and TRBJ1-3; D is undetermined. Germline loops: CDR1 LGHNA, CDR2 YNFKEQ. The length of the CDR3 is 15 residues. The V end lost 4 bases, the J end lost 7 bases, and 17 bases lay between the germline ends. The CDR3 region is CASSPRDGSFNTIYF. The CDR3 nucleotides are TGTGCCAGCAGCCCTAGAGACGGATCCTTCAACACCATATATTTT.

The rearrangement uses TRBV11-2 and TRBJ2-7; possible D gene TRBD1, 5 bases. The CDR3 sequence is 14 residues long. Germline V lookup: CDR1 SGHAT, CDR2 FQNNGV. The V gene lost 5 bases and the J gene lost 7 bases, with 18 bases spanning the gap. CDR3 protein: CASSLQGGPPEQYF. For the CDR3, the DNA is TGTGCCAGCAGCCTCCAGGGTGGGCCTCCTGAGCAGTACTTC.

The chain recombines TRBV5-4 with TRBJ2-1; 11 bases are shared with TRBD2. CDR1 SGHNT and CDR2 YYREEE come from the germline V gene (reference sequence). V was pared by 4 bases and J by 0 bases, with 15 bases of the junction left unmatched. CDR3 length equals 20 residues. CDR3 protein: CASSGPLTSGGFPSYNEQFF. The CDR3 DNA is TGTGCCAGCAGCGGGCCCCTAACTAGCGGGGGATTCCCCTCCTACAATGAGCAGTTCTTC. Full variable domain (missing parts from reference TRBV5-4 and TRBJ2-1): ETGVTQSPTHLIKTRGQQVTLRCSSQSGHNTVSWYQQALGQGPQFIFQYYREEENGRGNFPPRFSGLQFPNYSSELNVNALELDDSALYLCASSGPLTSGGFPSYNEQFFGPGTRLTVL.

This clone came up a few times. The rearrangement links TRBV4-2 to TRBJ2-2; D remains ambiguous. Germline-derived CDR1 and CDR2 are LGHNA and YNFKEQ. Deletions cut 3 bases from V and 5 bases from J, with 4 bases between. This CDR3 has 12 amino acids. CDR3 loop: CASSQATGELFF. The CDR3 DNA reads TGTGCCAGCAGCCAGGCTACCGGGGAGCTGTTTTTT.